The entry that follows covers one T cell receptor (beta chain) sequence. Its matching antigen is unknown. The data are from a study of human T cells and chemical hapten exposure. Study at large: How much TCR each sample yielded varied, mostly because pooled library volumes differed slightly.

The sample's time point: pre-sensitization, week 0. The treatment here: therapeutic diphenylcyclopropenone sensitization with weekly scalp DPC. Broader study findings: There was no change with DPC sensitization in TCRs above 1 in 1000 frequency.

MiXCR, applied by TCRdb to the RACE reads, yields one record per CDR3 protein. The data show approximately 370,000 distinct CDR3 sequences, about 5% seen once. Trimming pared 7 bases from V and 6 bases from J, leaving 13 bases between. Germline V gene data show CDR1 as MNHNS and CDR2 as SASEGT. This CDR3 is built from 13 residues. The TCR originated in a woman aged 18-30 years with alopecia areata. Some clones in this sample may be carry-over from other donors' samples. This rearrangement joins TRBV6-1 to TRBJ1-5, with D unresolved. This specimen consisted of whole blood, obtained in connection with sensitization to the hapten diphenylcyclopropenone (DPC). The CDR3: CASIMGFGQPQHF. The CDR3 coding sequence is TGTGCCAGCATAATGGGGTTCGGTCAGCCCCAGCATTTT.